A selection of T cell receptor beta chains follows, all from one sample in a study of T cell repertoires in cytomegalovirus infection. TCRdb analysed the reads with MiXCR anew, one entry per CDR3 protein. The sample has approximately 470,000 distinct CDR3 sequences; roughly 42% are singletons. These receptors are not linked to any known antigen. Sequences were derived from cultured PBMCs, sampled from culture after CMV antigen stimulation. The receptors derive from a human donor in good health (CMV status not recorded). Some clones in this sample may be carry-over from other donors' samples. CDR3s include the opening cysteine and the closing phenylalanine or tryptophan. The order of the fields is V gene, clone size, D gene, J gene, CDR3 protein, CDR3 DNA. D genes are given only for firm matches. The listing skips clone size in some rows; elsewhere it reads once, few, many or a size class.

>TRBV12-3/TRBV12-4|.|.|TRBJ2-7
CASSLGGDVYEQYF
TGTGCCAGCAGTTTAGGGGGCGACGTCTACGAGCAGTACTTC
>TRBV7-2|.|.|TRBJ1-1
CASSLVGARTEAFF
TGTGCCAGCAGCTTAGTGGGGGCGCGAACTGAAGCTTTCTTT
>TRBV7-2|.|.|TRBJ2-7
CASSLGSGEIYEQYF
TGTGCCAGCAGCTTAGGTTCGGGGGAGATCTACGAGCAGTACTTC
>TRBV6-5|few|.|TRBJ2-1
CASTSWGLGSSYNEQFF
TGTGCCAGCACCTCCTGGGGCCTAGGGAGCTCCTACAATGAGCAGTTCTTC
>TRBV27|few|.|TRBJ1-6
CASRPDGNYNSPLHF
TGTGCCAGCAGGCCGGACGGAAACTATAATTCACCCCTCCACTTT
>TRBV9|.|TRBD1|TRBJ1-1
CASSVGTGGWGTEAFF
TGTGCCAGCAGCGTCGGGACAGGGGGCTGGGGCACTGAAGCTTTCTTT
>TRBV7-6|.|.|TRBJ1-1
CASSLMTGNTEAFF
TGTGCCAGCAGCTTAATGACAGGCAACACTGAAGCTTTCTTT
>TRBV4-3|.|TRBD1|TRBJ1-1
CASSQTGGNTEAFF
TGCGCCAGCAGCCAAACAGGGGGGAACACTGAAGCTTTCTTT
>TRBV15|few|TRBD2|TRBJ2-1
CATSGRQGLLYNEQFF
TGTGCCACCAGCGGAAGGCAGGGACTACTCTACAATGAGCAGTTCTTC
>TRBV4-1|.|.|TRBJ1-1
CASSRRRTGNTEAFF
TGCGCCAGCAGCCGCCGACGGACGGGGAACACTGAAGCTTTCTTT
>TRBV7-2|.|.|TRBJ2-2
CASSLGLLGGELFF
TGTGCCAGCAGCTTGGGACTGTTGGGCGGGGAGCTGTTTTTT
>TRBV28|.|TRBD1|TRBJ2-4
CASSPGTAELAKNIQYF
TGTGCCAGCAGTCCCGGGACAGCAGAGCTAGCCAAAAACATTCAGTACTTC
>TRBV5-1|.|.|TRBJ1-3
CASSLALGATGNTIYF
TGCGCCAGCAGCTTGGCCCTAGGGGCAACTGGAAACACCATATATTTT
>TRBV7-9|.|TRBD2|TRBJ2-1
CASSPTIPAGEVYNEQFF
TGTGCCAGCAGCCCTACAATCCCAGCGGGGGAGGTTTACAATGAGCAGTTCTTC
>TRBV7-8|many|TRBD2|TRBJ2-1
CASSQNGGASSYEQFF
TGTGCCAGCAGCCAAAACGGGGGGGCTAGTTCTTATGAGCAGTTCTTC
>TRBV7-2|once|TRBD1|TRBJ1-4
CASSYQPADRGKKLFF
TGTGCCAGCAGCTATCAACCTGCCGACAGGGGTAAAAAGCTGTTTTTT
>TRBV7-2|few|.|TRBJ2-7
CASSPGDLSYEQYF
TGTGCCAGCAGCCCCGGGGACCTGTCCTACGAGCAGTACTTC
>TRBV6-5|.|TRBD2|TRBJ2-7
CASISSGGAGGAWYF
TGTGCCAGCATTTCTAGCGGGGGGGCCGGTGGTGCTTGGTACTTC
>TRBV4-2|few|.|TRBJ1-2
CASSQGRGYTF
TGTGCCAGCAGCCAAGGCCGTGGCTACACCTTC
>TRBV7-2|few|.|TRBJ2-7
CASSSTPSSYEQYF
TGTGCCAGCAGCTCGACTCCAAGCTCCTACGAGCAGTACTTC
>TRBV7-2|many|.|TRBJ1-2
CASSPGPEPGYGYTF
TGTGCCAGCAGCCCAGGCCCGGAACCGGGCTATGGCTACACCTTC
>TRBV4-3|few|.|TRBJ2-1
CASSQAGSGIYNEQFF
TGCGCCAGCAGCCAGGCTGGGAGTGGGATCTACAATGAGCAGTTCTTC